This entry lists 27 T cell receptor beta chains sequenced from one sample in a study of Graves' ophthalmopathy and Graves' hyperthyroidism. Amplification of TCR beta CDR3 regions used RNA transcripts. After a first-round RT-PCR with HTBI primers, a second-round multiplex PCR was run. TCRdb reanalysed the multiplex PCR reads using MiXCR and keeps one entry per CDR3 protein. The sample carries some 360,000 distinct CDR3 sequences, about 15% recorded once. The sample was peripheral blood. These receptor sequences come from an adult woman with stable Graves' hyperthyroidism.

This rearrangement joins TRBV7-8 to TRBJ2-4; the match to TRBD2 covers 16 bases. Germline-derived CDR1 and CDR2 are SGHVS and FQNEAQ. The CDR3 loop spans 20 amino acids. V shed 1 base, J shed 6 bases, and the junction held 12 bases outside the gene matches. This CDR3 reads CASSLVVGTSGRGVRNIQYF. CDR3 nucleotides: TGTGCCAGCAGCTTAGTCGTAGGGACTAGCGGGAGGGGGGTCAGAAACATTCAGTACTTC.

This clonotype has more than one count but fewer than ten. This rearrangement joins TRBV20-1 to TRBJ1-1; D is possibly TRBD1 (6 bases). The CDR3 length is 17 residues. The germline V gene has CDR1 DFQATT and CDR2 SNEGSKA (reference sequence). Trimming stripped 5 bases from V and 1 base from J, with 23 bases between. CDR3 DNA: TGCAGTGCTCCCCCGACACCTGATAGGGGGTGGAACACTGAAGCTTTCTTT. This gives the protein CSAPPTPDRGWNTEAFF.

This chain links TRBV6-1 with TRBJ2-6, with D perhaps TRBD1 (6 bases). CDR1 and CDR2 from the germline V gene are MNHNS and SASEGT. The CDR3 contains 14 residues. V was shortened by 7 bases and J by 4 bases, with 11 bases between the two germline ends. This chain's CDR3 is CASTQGFGANVLTF. The CDR3 nucleotides are TGTGCCAGCACACAGGGTTTCGGGGCCAACGTCCTGACTTTC.

This clonotype was recorded a few times. The chain joins TRBV20-1 to TRBJ2-7; the match to TRBD1 covers 9 bases. Germline V gives CDR1 DFQATT, CDR2 SNEGSKA (reference sequence). The trim removed 0 bases at V and 0 bases at J, leaving 6 bases unmatched. The CDR3 loop spans 16 amino acids. The CDR3 region has the DNA TGCAGTGCTAGAGACTGGACAGGGGAGAACTCCTACGAGCAGTACTTC. As protein: CSARDWTGENSYEQYF.

V is TRBV5-4 and J is TRBJ2-7; no clear D gene. The germline CDR1 and CDR2 sequences are SGHNT and YYREEE (reference sequence). There are 13 residues in the CDR3. V lost 0 bases and J lost 5, with 9 bases in between. The chain's CDR3 is CASSLGKRDEQYF. The CDR3 DNA reads TGTGCCAGCAGCTTGGGCAAGCGTGACGAGCAGTACTTC.

As for this clonotype: One end of the junction fails to match germline, which may point to a read error. V gene TRBV6-1 combines with J gene TRBJ2-7; no clear D gene. Germline V gene data show CDR1 as MNHNS and CDR2 as SASEGT. CDR3 length: 10 residues. CDR3 in DNA: TGTGCCAGCGGATCTTACGATCAGTACTTC. Amino acids: CASGSYDQYF.

The chain couples TRBV4-3 to TRBJ2-7, with 7 bases lining up with TRBD1. The trim removed 4 bases at V and 5 bases at J, leaving 11 bases unmatched. The CDR3 runs to 15 residues. CDR1 and CDR2 from the germline V gene are LGHNA and YSLEER. The CDR3 DNA reads as TGCGCCAGCAGCCCTTCTACAGGGGTGTGGGACGAGCAGTACTTC. This codes for CASSPSTGVWDEQYF.

The table lists this clonotype with many counts. This chain joins TRBV12-3 or TRBV12-4 and TRBJ2-5; 9 bases are shared with TRBD1. V shed 9 bases and J 5 bases; nucleotides not matched to a gene: 10. The CDR3 runs 14 residues. The CDR3 here is CASTGTGMRETQYF. For the CDR3, the DNA is TGTGCCAGTACCGGGACAGGGATGAGGGAGACCCAGTACTTC.

This clonotype came up a few times. The chain joins TRBV28 to TRBJ1-5, with D maybe TRBD1 (5 bases). The CDR3 length is 16 residues. Trimming took 5 bases from V and 6 from J, leaving 20 bases between them. CDR1 MDHEN and CDR2 SYDVKM come from the germline V gene. The DNA of the CDR3 is TGTGCCAGCAGTCTGCCGGGACTGAGGGTTCCTCAGCCCCAGCATTTT. Protein product: CASSLPGLRVPQPQHF.

The chain is built from TRBV6-5 and TRBJ2-7, with a tentative D call TRBD2 (6 bases). The germline CDR1 and CDR2 sequences are MNHEY and SVGAGI. Between the trimmed V and J ends, which lost 2 bases and 7 bases, there was a span of 15 bases. This CDR3 has 14 amino acids. The CDR3 protein is CASSYEGTAQEQYF. For the CDR3, the DNA is TGTGCCAGCAGTTACGAAGGGACTGCCCAAGAGCAGTACTTC.

At least ten counts were recorded for this clonotype. The CDR3 bases are TGTGCCATCAGACGACAGGGGGATGAGCAGTTCTTC. Its translation is CAIRRQGDEQFF. The chain is built from TRBV10-3 and TRBJ2-1; 9 bases are shared with TRBD1. The CDR3 has 12 residues. J gave up 8 bases and V 6 bases, and 2 bases lay outside the gene matches. CDR1 ENHRY and CDR2 SYGVKD come from the germline V gene.

This clonotype was counted many times. The chain couples TRBV11-1 to TRBJ2-6, with 11 nucleotides matching TRBD1. The CDR3 has 18 residues. Germline V CDR1 and CDR2: SGHAT, FQDESV (reference sequence). Losses at the gene ends were 8 bases for V and 2 bases for J; bases not matched to a gene: 11. The CDR3 reads CASPARGQGATGANVLTF. Written as DNA, the CDR3 is TGTGCCAGCCCAGCCAGAGGACAGGGGGCCACTGGGGCCAACGTCCTGACTTTC.

The table lists this clonotype with a few counts. The chain has TRBV5-6 and TRBJ1-1; the D gene is possibly TRBD1 (6 bases). The CDR3 runs to 13 residues. The V end was cut by 1 base, the J end by 6 bases, with 10 bases between. Germline lookup yields CDR1 SGHDT and CDR2 YYEEEE. The CDR3 loop is CASSLNRDSEAFF. CDR3 nucleotides: TGTGCCAGCAGCTTGAACAGGGACTCTGAAGCTTTCTTT.

This clonotype was found many times. The chain links TRBV27 to TRBJ2-2; D gene uncertain. The V end was cut by 5 bases, the J end by 4 bases, with 11 bases between. From germline, CDR1 is MNHEY and CDR2 SMNVEV (reference sequence). This CDR3 has 14 residues. CDR3 region: CASSPNSATGELFF. For the CDR3, the DNA is TGTGCCAGCAGTCCGAACAGTGCCACCGGGGAGCTGTTTTTT.

The chain employs TRBV20-1 and TRBJ1-5, with 8 bases lining up with TRBD1. The CDR3 length is 14 residues. V trimming: 0 bases; J trimming: 7 bases; junction bases outside the gene matches: 5. CDR1 and CDR2 from the germline V gene are DFQATT and SNEGSKA (reference sequence). CDR3 residues: CSAREGQGRQPQHF. The CDR3 DNA is TGCAGTGCTAGAGAAGGACAGGGACGGCAGCCCCAGCATTTT.

This clonotype was counted at least ten times. The gene calls are TRBV6-1 and TRBJ2-7, with D possibly TRBD1 on 5 matching bases. From germline, CDR1 is MNHNS and CDR2 SASEGT. The germline V and J ends were trimmed by 3 bases and 5 bases, with 8 bases remaining between them. The CDR3 runs 12 residues. The CDR3 region has the DNA TGTGCCAGCAGTGACAGGGAAGACGAGCAGTACTTC. Protein sequence: CASSDREDEQYF.

Worth noting for this clonotype: A single base separates this from a much larger clone, so it may be a read error. The CDR3 loop is CASGGWSGELFF. Written as DNA, the CDR3 is TGTGCCAGCGGGGGCTGGTCCGGGGAGCTGTTTTTT. The chain employs TRBV6-1 and TRBJ2-2, with D possibly being TRBD1 (6 bases). CDR1 and CDR2 (germline): MNHNS, SASEGT. V lost 8 bases to trimming and J lost 6 bases, with 10 bases between them. The CDR3 has 12 amino acids.

Note on this clonotype: With a much larger clone just one base away, this may be a read error. The CDR3 DNA reads TGTGCCATCAGCAGAGGGTTGTACCAAGAGACCCAGTACTTC. Translating gives CAISRGLYQETQYF. The chain joins TRBV15 to TRBJ2-5, with D tentatively TRBD2 (5 bases). This CDR3 has 14 residues. Germline loops: CDR1 LNHNV, CDR2 YYDKDF (reference sequence).

The J gene is TRBJ2-3, the V gene TRBV12-3 or TRBV12-4; 9 bases agree with TRBD2. J gave up 1 base and V 11 bases, and 16 bases lay outside the gene matches. The CDR3 is 17 amino acids. CDR3 bases: TGTGCCCCGGTCAGCGGGAGGTGTGATCCCCGCACAGATACGCAGTATTTT. It translates to CAPVSGRCDPRTDTQYF.

This clonotype was observed at least ten times. The junction shows a germline mismatch at one end, possibly a read error. The V gene is TRBV19, the J gene TRBJ2-4; the D gene could be TRBD1 or TRBD2 (5 bases each). This CDR3 spans 12 amino acids. Germline V gene data show CDR1 as LNHDA and CDR2 as SQIVND (reference sequence). This CDR3 reads CASSLRDPPLFF. The CDR3 DNA follows: TGTGCCAGTAGCCTCCGGGACCCCCCTCTTTTCTTC.

This clonotype was seen repeatedly, ten times or more. This chain connects TRBV19 to TRBJ1-5; D ambiguous. Germline assignment: CDR1 LNHDA and CDR2 SQIVND (reference sequence). The CDR3 is 15 amino acids. V gave up 6 bases and J gave up 0 bases, with 12 bases separating them. The CDR3 DNA reads TGTGCCAGTAGGGTTCAGCAGCATAGCAATCAGCCCCAGCATTTT. It translates to CASRVQQHSNQPQHF.

In its sample, this clonotype was seen many times. V and J are TRBV12-5 and TRBJ2-2, with 7 bases identical to TRBD2. This CDR3 region has 16 residues. The junction had 6 bases not matched to a gene; V was cut back by 0 bases and J by 5 bases. In germline, CDR1 is LGHNT, CDR2 FRNRAP. CDR3 sequence (DNA): TGTGCTAGTGGTTTGGTACTCCGCGGGAGAACCGGGGAGCTGTTTTTT. This gives the protein CASGLVLRGRTGELFF. Full variable domain (remainder filled in from reference TRBV12-5 and TRBJ2-2): DARVTQTPRHKVTEMGQEVTMRCQPILGHNTVFWYRQTMMQGLELLAYFRNRAPLDDSGMPKDRFSAEMPDATLATLKIQPSEPRDSAVYFCASGLVLRGRTGELFFGEGSRLTVL.

This clonotype was recorded many times. J is TRBJ1-1 and V is TRBV28; perhaps TRBD1 as D (5 bases). This CDR3 has 12 amino acids. Germline V gene data show CDR1 as MDHEN and CDR2 as SYDVKM. Trimming left V 5 bases short and J 5 bases short, with 9 bases between. CDR3: CASSAGGTEAFF. CDR3 DNA: TGTGCCAGCAGTGCTGGGGGAACTGAAGCTTTCTTT.

This clonotype was counted a few times. This chain connects TRBV4-3 to TRBJ2-7, with 14 positions matching TRBD2. The CDR3 has 15 residues. Per germline, CDR1 LGHNA and CDR2 YSLEER. The V gene end was trimmed by 0 bases and the J gene end by 11 bases; junction bases not matched to a gene: 6. CDR3 in DNA: TGCGCCAGCAGCCAAGATAGCCAGGGACTAGCGGGAGAGTACTTC. Its protein product is CASSQDSQGLAGEYF.

The table lists this clonotype with many counts. The chain carries TRBV24-1 and TRBJ2-5; D is perhaps TRBD1 (6 bases). CDR1 and CDR2 (germline): KGHDR, SFDVKD. Trimming left V 2 bases short and J 4 bases short, with 19 bases between. The CDR3 has 17 amino acids. The CDR3 sequence is CATSDSNVIQGRETQYF. The DNA of the CDR3 is TGTGCCACCAGTGATTCTAACGTCATACAGGGCAGAGAGACCCAGTACTTC.

In this sample, this clonotype turned up many times. The chain combines TRBV4-3 with TRBJ1-3; TRBD1 matches 8 bases. CDR1 and CDR2 from the germline V gene are LGHNA and YSLEER. CDR3 length: 15 amino acids. V was clipped by 5 bases and J by 0 bases; unmatched bases: 3. The DNA of the CDR3 is TGCGCCAGCAGCTCGACAGGGGCCTCTGGAAACACCATATATTTT. Protein: CASSSTGASGNTIYF.

This clonotype occurred many times. This chain joins TRBV5-1 and TRBJ2-4; 12 positions agree with TRBD2. V shed 3 bases and J 0 bases; nucleotides not matched to a gene: 13. This CDR3 has 20 amino acids. CDR1 and CDR2 (germline): SGHRS, YFSETQ. This chain's CDR3 is CASSSDPTSGSNLAKNIQYF. The CDR3 nucleotides read TGCGCCAGCAGCTCCGACCCGACTAGCGGGAGCAACCTAGCCAAAAACATTCAGTACTTC.